Shown below are 18 T cell receptor beta chains from a single sample sequenced in a study of technical replicates of blood from four donors. The assay was immunoSEQ multiplex PCR, and TCRdb's table has in-frame clones only and misses some. The table has tens of thousands of clones, 85% to 95% seen once; the top ten hold under 0.35%. Sequencing was carried out using T cells isolated from PBMCs. These receptors were taken from a human donor in good health.

V is TRBV5-5 and J is TRBJ2-2; D may be TRBD1 (6 bases). Germline lookup yields CDR1 SGHKS and CDR2 YYEKEE (reference sequence). Trimming left V 0 bases short and J 2 bases short, with 14 bases between. The CDR3 runs 17 residues. Here the CDR3 DNA reads TGTGCCAGCAGCTTGGCCCTCCAGGGGATAAACACCGGGGAGCTGTTTTTT. Residues: CASSLALQGINTGELFF.

The rearrangement joins TRBV7-8 to TRBJ2-7; D remains unclear. The V gene lost 1 base and the J gene lost 5 bases, with 3 bases spanning the gap. Germline V gene sequence: CDR1 SGHVS, CDR2 FQNEAQ. The CDR3 spans 11 residues. In nucleotides, the CDR3 is TGTGCCAGCAGCTTAGGCGACGAGCAGTACTTC. It yields the protein CASSLGDEQYF.

The V and J genes are TRBV10-3 and TRBJ1-3; D possibly corresponds to TRBD1 (6 bases). This CDR3 spans 14 amino acids. V was pared by 5 bases and J by 0 bases, with 8 bases between. CDR1 ENHRY and CDR2 SYGVKD come from the germline V gene. Here the CDR3 DNA reads TGTGCCATCAGTACAGGGATCTCTGGAAACACCATATATTTT. This encodes CAISTGISGNTIYF.

J is TRBJ2-5 and V is TRBV4-2; 8 positions match TRBD1. Germline CDR1 is LGHNA and CDR2 is YNFKEQ. CDR3 length equals 15 residues. The J segment lost 1 base and the V segment lost 3 bases, leaving 4 bases of the junction unmatched. This CDR3 reads CASSQRDRGQETQYF. CDR3 in DNA: TGTGCCAGCAGCCAGCGCGACAGGGGCCAAGAGACCCAGTACTTC.

V usage is TRBV28 and J usage is TRBJ2-5, with a weak D call TRBD1 (6 bases). Germline CDR1 reads MDHEN; CDR2 reads SYDVKM. The CDR3 sequence is 15 residues long. V lost 4 bases, J lost 0 bases, and 12 bases lay in between. CDR3 sequence: CASSSRDKYQETQYF. In DNA form, the CDR3 reads TGTGCCAGCAGTTCGAGGGACAAGTACCAAGAGACCCAGTACTTC.

This chain joins TRBV11-2 and TRBJ2-1; 11 bases are shared with TRBD2. Per germline, CDR1 SGHAT and CDR2 FQNNGV. The CDR3 runs to 16 residues. V lost 5 bases, J lost 3 bases, and 6 bases stayed unmatched. CDR3 in DNA: TGTGCCAGCAGCCAGGGACTAGCGGTATACTACAATGAGCAGTTCTTC. Translation gives CASSQGLAVYYNEQFF.

The V call is TRBV6-1, the J call TRBJ1-2; TRBD1 matches at 9 bases. The CDR3 is 13 residues long. Germline V lookup: CDR1 MNHNS, CDR2 SASEGT. The trim removed 10 bases at V and 4 bases at J, leaving 7 bases unmatched. The chain's CDR3 is CATLGQGGYGYTF. CDR3 DNA sequence: TGTGCCACCCTGGGACAGGGCGGCTATGGCTACACCTTC.

This chain uses TRBV27 with TRBJ1-1; D gene ambiguous. The CDR3 totals 14 residues. Germline CDR1 MNHEY, CDR2 SMNVEV (reference sequence). The germline V and J ends were trimmed by 6 bases and 1 base, with 12 bases remaining between them. The CDR3 sequence is CASRPSPGNTEAFF. DNA of the CDR3: TGTGCCAGCAGGCCGTCCCCGGGGAACACTGAAGCTTTCTTT.

This rearrangement joins TRBV28 to TRBJ2-5; D is unclear. Per germline, CDR1 MDHEN and CDR2 SYDVKM. Trimming took 3 bases from V and 1 from J, leaving 9 bases between them. This CDR3 has 14 residues. DNA for the CDR3: TGTGCCAGCAGTTTGGGCATTTTCCAAGAGACCCAGTACTTC. Its translation is CASSLGIFQETQYF.

This rearrangement joins TRBV4-1 to TRBJ2-7; 9 nucleotides match TRBD1. V was pared by 3 bases and J by 6 bases, with 12 bases of the junction left unmatched. The germline V gene has CDR1 MGHRA and CDR2 YSYEKL. The length of the CDR3 is 16 residues. The CDR3 sequence: CASSHLTQGAPSEQYF. In DNA form, the CDR3 reads TGCGCCAGCAGCCACCTCACACAGGGGGCCCCAAGCGAGCAGTACTTC.

The chain combines TRBV5-1 with TRBJ1-1; D gene ambiguous. Germline-derived CDR1 and CDR2 are SGHRS and YFSETQ. This CDR3 is 13 amino acids long. The V gene lost 3 bases and the J gene lost 4 bases, with 10 bases spanning the gap. The CDR3 spells CASSSVAGTEAFF. The CDR3 coding sequence is TGCGCCAGCAGCTCGGTAGCTGGCACTGAAGCTTTCTTT.

V is TRBV7-3 and J is TRBJ2-3; D gene unclear. Germline values: CDR1 SGHTA, CDR2 FQGTGA. The V end lost 0 bases, the J end lost 0 bases, and 10 bases lay between the germline ends. This CDR3 has 16 amino acids. CDR3 region: CASSLTSLTSTDTQYF. The CDR3 DNA is TGTGCCAGCAGCTTAACATCCCTCACTAGCACAGATACGCAGTATTTT. Complete variable domain (other parts from reference TRBV7-3 and TRBJ2-3): GAGVSQTPSNKVTEKGKYVELRCDPISGHTALYWYRQSLGQGPEFLIYFQGTGAADDSGLPNDRFFAVRPEGSVSTLKIQRTERGDSAVYLCASSLTSLTSTDTQYFGPGTRLTVL.

J is TRBJ2-3 and V is TRBV9; D perhaps matches TRBD2 (5 bases). V lost 0 bases and J 4 bases, leaving 12 bases between the germline ends. CDR1 and CDR2 (germline): SGDLS, YYNGEE. This CDR3 has 15 amino acids. The CDR3 loop reads CASSVEDGNSDTQYF. As DNA, the CDR3 is TGTGCCAGCAGCGTAGAGGACGGGAATTCAGATACGCAGTATTTT.

This chain joins TRBV18 and TRBJ2-1, with 11 bases fitting TRBD1. Germline values: CDR1 KGHSH, CDR2 LQKENI. After removal of 3 bases from V and 2 bases from J, the junction contained 0 bases not matched to a gene. The CDR3 totals 15 residues. CDR3 DNA sequence: TGTGCCAGCTCACCGGGACAGGGGGCCTACAATGAGCAGTTCTTC. Translating it yields CASSPGQGAYNEQFF.

The J gene is TRBJ1-2, the V gene TRBV5-1; 7 bases are shared with TRBD1. The germline V gene has CDR1 SGHRS and CDR2 YFSETQ. Trimming removed 2 bases from V and 8 bases from J; junction bases left unmatched: 12. The CDR3 totals 15 residues. DNA for the CDR3: TGCGCCAGCAGCTTCTGGAGAGGGACAGATCGAGGCTACACCTTC. Translating it yields CASSFWRGTDRGYTF.

About this clone itself: Other DNA sequences in the sample encode the same CDR3. J is TRBJ2-1 and V is TRBV28; 9 positions agree with TRBD2. The CDR3 is 15 residues long. Germline CDR1 and CDR2: MDHEN and SYDVKM. With 6 bases clipped from V and 1 base from J, the junction kept 4 bases outside the gene matches. DNA for the CDR3: TGTGCCAGCAGCCGACTAGCGGAATCCTACAATGAGCAGTTCTTC. Protein product: CASSRLAESYNEQFF. Full variable domain (missing parts from reference TRBV28 and TRBJ2-1): DVKVTQSSRYLVKRTGEKVFLECVQDMDHENMFWYRQDPGLGLRLIYFSYDVKMKEKGDIPEGYSVSREKKERFSLILESASTNQTSMYLCASSRLAESYNEQFFGPGTRLTVL.

The chain uses TRBV19 and TRBJ2-5; 8 positions match TRBD2. Germline V gives CDR1 LNHDA, CDR2 SQIVND (reference sequence). The junction had 7 bases not matched to a gene; V was cut back by 5 bases and J by 5 bases. This CDR3 region has 14 residues. The CDR3 protein is CASSAAGATETQYF. As DNA, the CDR3 is TGTGCCAGTAGTGCAGCGGGAGCTACGGAGACCCAGTACTTC. The full variable domain, with the rest looked up from reference TRBV19 and TRBJ2-5, is DGGITQSPKYLFRKEGQNVTLSCEQNLNHDAMYWYRQDPGQGLRLIYYSQIVNDFQKGDIAEGYSVSREKKESFPLTVTSAQKNPTAFYLCASSAAGATETQYFGPGTRLLVL.

V usage is TRBV10-3 and J usage is TRBJ2-7; 11 nucleotides agree with TRBD2. V lost 4 bases and J lost 1; bases outside the gene matches: 3. The CDR3 runs to 15 residues. Germline V CDR1 and CDR2: ENHRY, SYGVKD. CDR3 in DNA: TGTGCCATCAGTGTGGGGACTAGCGGATCCTACGAGCAGTACTTC. Translated, it gives CAISVGTSGSYEQYF.